The 20 T cell receptor beta chains below were found in one sample sequenced in a study of cytomegalovirus exposure and HLA in healthy donors. The PCR contained 60 Vbeta and 13 Jbeta primers. Measured with immunoSEQ multiplex PCR; TCRdb has only the in-frame clones, and not every one. The profile shows around 300,000 clones, 80% to 90% of them singletons. Input material: PBMCs. These receptors came from a woman under 30 in good health and CMV-seronegative.

J is TRBJ1-1 and V is TRBV2; 10 bases fit TRBD1. The J segment lost 4 bases and the V segment lost 7 bases, leaving 6 bases of the junction unmatched. The CDR3 extends over 14 amino acids. The V gene's germline CDR1 is SNHLY and CDR2 FYNNEI. The DNA of the CDR3 is TGTGCCAGCATTCGACAGGGGGCTGGCACTGAAGCTTTCTTT. Translation gives CASIRQGAGTEAFF.

The V call is TRBV7-9, the J call TRBJ2-3; 10 bases agree with TRBD2. The CDR3 consists of 15 residues. The J segment lost 2 bases and the V segment lost 3 bases, leaving 2 bases of the junction unmatched. Germline V lookup: CDR1 SEHNR, CDR2 FQNEAQ (reference sequence). The CDR3 here is CASSFSGGATDTQYF. In DNA, the CDR3 is TGTGCCAGCAGCTTCAGCGGGGGGGCCACAGATACGCAGTATTTT.

V is TRBV6-1 and J is TRBJ1-4, with 7 bases identical to TRBD1. CDR3 length: 14 amino acids. The germline V gene has CDR1 MNHNS and CDR2 SASEGT. Trimming cost V 6 bases and J 3 bases; bases outside gene matches: 4. Here the CDR3 DNA reads TGTGCCAGCAGCCCCAGGGGGGCTAATGAAAAACTGTTTTTT. It yields the protein CASSPRGANEKLFF.

The chain joins TRBV5-1 to TRBJ2-5, with 13 bases that match TRBD2. CDR1 SGHRS and CDR2 YFSETQ come from the germline V gene. The V and J ends lost 4 bases and 2 bases, in that order; junction bases with no gene match: 2. This CDR3 comprises 15 residues. In DNA form, the CDR3 reads TGCGCCAGCAGCCCGGGACTAGCGGGGCAAGAGACCCAGTACTTC. This codes for CASSPGLAGQETQYF.

This chain joins TRBV5-6 and TRBJ1-3, with D possibly TRBD1 on 6 matching bases. Germline CDR1 reads SGHDT; CDR2 reads YYEEEE. The CDR3 extends over 15 amino acids. The V end lost 2 bases, the J end lost 4 bases, and 13 bases lay between the germline ends. CDR3 in amino acids: CASSFLDRLGNTIYF. CDR3 coding DNA: TGTGCCAGCAGCTTCCTCGACAGGTTAGGAAACACCATATATTTT.

The rearrangement joins TRBV19 to TRBJ2-6; 7 nucleotides match TRBD2. CDR1 is LNHDA, CDR2 SQIVND, per germline (reference sequence). J lost 0 bases, V lost 3 bases, and 8 bases had no gene match. The CDR3 length is 18 residues. CDR3 in amino acids: CASSIRLAEGSGANVLTF. The CDR3 bases are TGTGCCAGTAGTATCCGTCTAGCGGAAGGCTCTGGGGCCAACGTCCTGACTTTC. Complete variable domain (other parts from reference TRBV19 and TRBJ2-6): DGGITQSPKYLFRKEGQNVTLSCEQNLNHDAMYWYRQDPGQGLRLIYYSQIVNDFQKGDIAEGYSVSREKKESFPLTVTSAQKNPTAFYLCASSIRLAEGSGANVLTFGAGSRLTVL.

J is TRBJ2-3 and V is TRBV19, with 7 bases fitting TRBD2. From germline, CDR1 is LNHDA and CDR2 SQIVND (reference sequence). There are 16 residues in the CDR3. Trimming cost V 5 bases and J 0 bases; bases outside gene matches: 8. CDR3 DNA: TGTGCCAGTAGTTGGAGCGGGGTGACTAGCACAGATACGCAGTATTTT. Protein sequence: CASSWSGVTSTDTQYF.

The chain links TRBV11-2 to TRBJ2-5, with 11 bases identical to TRBD2. Trimming cost V 3 bases and J 5 bases; bases outside gene matches: 5. The CDR3 length is 15 residues. Germline V gene data show CDR1 as SGHAT and CDR2 as FQNNGV. The CDR3 DNA follows: TGTGCCAGCAGCTTCATAGCGGGGGGGCTGGAGACCCAGTACTTC. This encodes CASSFIAGGLETQYF.

This clone came up once. The chain joins TRBV6-5 to TRBJ2-1, with 7 bases matching TRBD2. Trimming cost V 6 bases and J 6 bases; bases outside gene matches: 11. The germline V gene encodes CDR1 MNHEY and CDR2 SVGAGI. The CDR3 length is 15 residues. CDR3 sequence reads: CASRLTSVKTNEQFF. Written as DNA, the CDR3 is TGTGCCAGCAGGCTTACTAGCGTAAAGACCAATGAGCAGTTCTTC.

Comment on this clone: One junction end does not reproduce the germline sequence, and a read error may be involved. V and J are TRBV5-1 and TRBJ2-7; tentative D call: TRBD1 (8 bases). This CDR3 comprises 14 residues. CDR1 and CDR2 (germline): SGHRS, YFSETQ. CDR3 in amino acids: CASSLDRGGDEQHF. The CDR3 region has the DNA TGCGCCAGCAGCTTGGACAGGGGGGGAGACGAGCAGCACTTC.

The genes are TRBV10-1 and TRBJ2-7, with a tentative D call TRBD1 (6 bases). This CDR3 is built from 13 residues. V gave up 5 bases and J gave up 3 bases, with 11 bases separating them. In germline, CDR1 is WNHNN, CDR2 SYGVQD (reference sequence). The CDR3 region is CASSSTGNYEQYF. The CDR3 nucleotides are TGCGCCAGCAGTTCCACAGGGAACTACGAGCAGTACTTC.

This chain connects TRBV25-1 to TRBJ2-5; D is undetermined. The J call may be faulty, since TRBJ2-7 better matches the DNA end. Germline V gene sequence: CDR1 MGHDK, CDR2 SYGVNS. This CDR3 is 12 amino acids long. Here the CDR3 reads CASSEEPYEQYF. As DNA, the CDR3 is TGTGCCAGCAGTGAAGAGCCCTACGAGCAGTACTTC.

This chain connects TRBV9 to TRBJ1-1; D gene ambiguous. Trimming took off 0 bases at V and 1 base at J, with 4 bases between the two ends. The CDR3 loop spans 13 amino acids. The germline CDR1 and CDR2 sequences are SGDLS and YYNGEE. Here the CDR3 reads CASSVARNTEAFF. The CDR3 DNA sequence: TGTGCCAGCAGCGTAGCTAGGAACACTGAAGCTTTCTTT.

About this clone: At one boundary the junction diverges from the germline segment, which might be a read error. The chain uses TRBV27 and TRBJ1-5; possible D gene TRBD1, 6 bases. Germline values: CDR1 MNHEY, CDR2 SMNVEV (reference sequence). The CDR3 is made up of 12 amino acids. The CDR3 spells CASSSGAGNMYF. DNA of the CDR3: TGTGCCAGCAGTTCAGGGGCCGGGAATATGTATTTT.

V gene TRBV13 combines with J gene TRBJ1-6; D may be TRBD1 (5 bases). This CDR3 region has 15 residues. The germline V gene encodes CDR1 PRHDT and CDR2 FYEKMQ (reference sequence). Trimming removed 4 bases at V and 9 bases at J, with 16 bases between. The CDR3 DNA reads TGTGCCAGCAGCTCGGCAGGGATGCGAGGTTCACCCCTCCACTTT. It translates to CASSSAGMRGSPLHF.

V usage is TRBV27 and J usage is TRBJ1-5, with D perhaps TRBD1 (6 bases). This CDR3 contains 15 residues. Germline-derived CDR1 and CDR2 are MNHEY and SMNVEV (reference sequence). V was cut by 6 bases and J by 7 bases, with 19 bases left in between. The CDR3 region has the DNA TGTGCCAGCAGCTCCGACAGGAGCCTACAGCAGCCCCAGCATTTT. Protein: CASSSDRSLQQPQHF.

This chain uses TRBV7-6 with TRBJ1-4; D unclear. The CDR3 totals 15 residues. V shed 1 base and J shed 0 bases, with 6 bases lying between them. From germline, CDR1 is SGHVS and CDR2 FNYEAQ. In DNA, the CDR3 is TGTGCCAGCAGCTTAGAGCCTGCAACTAATGAAAAACTGTTTTTT. Encoded protein: CASSLEPATNEKLFF.

This clone was observed a handful of times. This chain links TRBV7-3 with TRBJ2-7, with D perhaps TRBD1 (6 bases). V was clipped by 5 bases and J by 3 bases, with 11 bases between them. Per the germline V gene, CDR1 is SGHTA and CDR2 is FQGTGA. The CDR3 loop spans 13 amino acids. The chain's CDR3 is CASSTTGSYEQYF. The CDR3, as DNA: TGTGCCAGCAGCACAACAGGGAGCTACGAGCAGTACTTC.

The rearrangement links TRBV5-1 to TRBJ1-1, with TRBD1 matching over 7 bases. Germline values: CDR1 SGHRS, CDR2 YFSETQ. J gave up 9 bases and V 3 bases, and 11 bases lay outside the gene matches. CDR3 length: 14 residues. CDR3 in amino acids: CASSSGTASAQAFF. CDR3 DNA sequence: TGCGCCAGCAGCTCGGGGACAGCCTCCGCGCAAGCTTTCTTT.

With regard to this clone: The identical CDR3 is also encoded by other nucleotide sequences in the sample. The chain links TRBV30 to TRBJ1-2, with TRBD1 matching over 9 bases. The CDR3 consists of 14 residues. CDR1 and CDR2 (germline): GTSNPN, SVGIG (reference sequence). V shed 5 bases and J 1 base; nucleotides not matched to a gene: 5. CDR3 amino acids: CAWVGDRDNYGYTF. The CDR3 region has the DNA TGTGCCTGGGTCGGGGACAGGGATAACTATGGCTACACCTTC.